One sample yielded the 32 T cell receptor beta chains listed below, sequenced in a study of blood T cell repertoires in COVID-19. Generated by immunoSEQ multiplex PCR, the TCRdb table keeps only in-frame clones and is missing some. The sample has more than 85,000 clones; around 78% are singletons. Sequences were obtained from peripheral blood. The receptors derive from a woman aged 55-69 years with acute or convalescent COVID-19.

Ten or more counts support this clone. V and J are TRBV6-5 and TRBJ1-4; D is unresolved. V shed 6 bases and J shed 8 bases, with 10 bases lying between them. The CDR3 consists of 12 residues. CDR1 and CDR2 from the germline V gene are MNHEY and SVGAGI. Here the CDR3 DNA reads TGTGCCAGCAGGGCGGCCGCGGAAAAACTGTTTTTT. Protein: CASRAAAEKLFF.

The chain recombines TRBV5-1 with TRBJ2-5; TRBD2 aligns across 12 bases. Per the germline V gene, CDR1 is SGHRS and CDR2 is YFSETQ. Trimming removed 4 bases from V and 4 bases from J; junction bases left unmatched: 2. The CDR3 loop spans 14 amino acids. The CDR3: CASSPGLAGETQYF. The CDR3 bases are TGCGCCAGCAGCCCGGGACTAGCGGGAGAGACCCAGTACTTC.

The chain joins TRBV6-8 to TRBJ1-4; maybe TRBD1 (5 bases). CDR3 length: 13 residues. V shed 5 bases and J shed 4 bases, with 8 bases lying between them. Germline CDR1 MNHGY, CDR2 SAAAGT. DNA for the CDR3: TGTGCCAGCAGTCCCGACAGTAATGAAAAACTGTTTTTT. Translating gives CASSPDSNEKLFF.

This sequence joins TRBV4-2 and TRBJ1-2, with D possibly being TRBD1 (6 bases). Trimming took off 4 bases at V and 8 bases at J, with 14 bases between the two ends. There are 13 residues in the CDR3. Germline V lookup: CDR1 LGHNA, CDR2 YNFKEQ. The CDR3 here is CASSRDPGDGYTF. The CDR3, as DNA: TGTGCCAGCAGCCGGGACCCAGGGGACGGCTACACCTTC.

J is TRBJ2-7 and V is TRBV6-6; TRBD2 might be the D (5 bases). Germline V CDR1 and CDR2: MNHNY, SVGAGI (reference sequence). CDR3 length: 14 amino acids. V dropped 5 bases and J dropped 1 base, with 12 bases sitting between them. CDR3 region: CASSPQEVSYEQYF. The CDR3 coding sequence is TGTGCCAGCAGTCCCCAGGAGGTTTCCTACGAGCAGTACTTC.

This clone turned up a few times. The CDR3 region has the DNA TGTGCCACCAGAGGGACAGGGGAAGTCACTGAAGCTTTCTTT. Residues: CATRGTGEVTEAFF. The rearrangement joins TRBV24-1 to TRBJ1-1; 10 nucleotides agree with TRBD1. Unmatched junction bases numbered 5, after V lost 7 bases and J lost 4 bases. The CDR3 runs to 14 residues. Germline V gene data show CDR1 as KGHDR and CDR2 as SFDVKD.

A few counts support this clone. The chain has TRBV6-1 and TRBJ1-1, with D perhaps TRBD1 (5 bases). There are 12 residues in the CDR3. The germline V gene has CDR1 MNHNS and CDR2 SASEGT. Trimming removed 2 bases at V and 8 bases at J, with 9 bases between. In DNA form, the CDR3 reads TGTGCCAGCAGTGAAACGGACATGGAAGCTTTCTTT. It specifies CASSETDMEAFF.

The chain combines TRBV9 with TRBJ2-3, with 10 nucleotides matching TRBD2. The CDR3 is made up of 15 amino acids. Germline loops: CDR1 SGDLS, CDR2 YYNGEE. Trimming removed 4 bases from V and 2 bases from J; junction bases left unmatched: 4. The CDR3 loop is CASSPTSGLTDTQYF. CDR3 in DNA: TGTGCCAGCAGCCCGACTAGCGGGCTCACAGATACGCAGTATTTT.

The chain carries TRBV7-2 and TRBJ1-1; D might be TRBD1 (6 bases). Germline V lookup: CDR1 SGHTA, CDR2 FQGNSA. V was shortened by 7 bases and J by 1 base, with 19 bases between the two germline ends. The CDR3 has 16 amino acids. The CDR3 protein is CASTPGGLRSNTEAFF. CDR3 DNA: TGTGCCAGCACTCCCGGGGGGCTGAGGTCGAACACTGAAGCTTTCTTT.

The chain employs TRBV30 and TRBJ1-2; D remains unclear. The ends were cut back, 3 bases at V and 8 bases at J, with 22 bases in the middle. Germline V gene sequence: CDR1 GTSNPN, CDR2 SVGIG (reference sequence). The CDR3 runs 15 residues. DNA for the CDR3: TGTGCCTGGAGGCGGGAGACGGCACAATTTGGGGGCTACACCTTC. This gives the protein CAWRRETAQFGGYTF.

The chain links TRBV18 to TRBJ2-3, with TRBD2 as a possible D gene (7 bases). The V and J ends lost 2 bases and 4 bases respectively, with 10 bases between them. The CDR3 runs to 14 residues. From germline, CDR1 is KGHSH and CDR2 LQKENI. The DNA of the CDR3 is TGTGCCAGCTCACCATTAGGGGGGGCAGATACGCAGTATTTT. It yields the protein CASSPLGGADTQYF.

This clone was counted between two and nine times. The chain recombines TRBV10-3 with TRBJ1-6; 8 nucleotides match TRBD1. V trimming: 7 bases; J trimming: 9 bases; junction bases outside the gene matches: 5. In germline, CDR1 is ENHRY, CDR2 SYGVKD. This CDR3 has 13 amino acids. The CDR3 spells CAINIDRGSPLHF. The CDR3 DNA sequence: TGTGCCATCAATATTGACAGGGGTTCACCCCTCCACTTT.

This clone was counted many times. The chain employs TRBV5-6 and TRBJ2-1; D is perhaps TRBD2 (5 bases). The V gene lost 3 bases and the J gene lost 8 bases, with 12 bases spanning the gap. The CDR3 extends over 13 amino acids. Germline V gene lookup returns CDR1 SGHDT and CDR2 YYEEEE. DNA for the CDR3: TGTGCCAGCAGCTGGAGGATTCGGCATGAGCAGTTCTTC. Its translation is CASSWRIRHEQFF.

The V gene is TRBV9, the J gene TRBJ2-2, with TRBD2 matching over 9 bases. This CDR3 comprises 17 residues. V was clipped by 0 bases and J by 7 bases; unmatched bases: 10. Germline CDR1 and CDR2: SGDLS and YYNGEE. CDR3 amino acids: CASSVDLAGGPSGELFF. The CDR3 DNA reads TGTGCCAGCAGCGTAGATCTTGCGGGAGGGCCTAGCGGGGAGCTGTTTTTT.

The chain's CDR3 is CASSHDALPGRGYTF. Here the CDR3 DNA reads TGTGCCAGCAGCCATGATGCGCTCCCCGGGAGAGGCTACACCTTC. The rearrangement uses TRBV5-6 and TRBJ1-2, with D unclear. CDR1 SGHDT and CDR2 YYEEEE come from the germline V gene. The CDR3 length is 15 residues. Trimming cost V 4 bases and J 8 bases, with 21 bases left between them.

This chain's CDR3 is CAWTGSRRGAAQYF. The DNA of the CDR3 is TGTGCCTGGACCGGAAGCAGGAGAGGAGCGGCCCAGTACTTC. This rearrangement joins TRBV30 to TRBJ2-5, with D perhaps matching TRBD2 (5 bases). Germline CDR1 reads GTSNPN; CDR2 reads SVGIG (reference sequence). Trimming took 4 bases from V and 9 from J, leaving 21 bases between them. The CDR3 covers 14 residues.

V usage is TRBV20-1 and J usage is TRBJ1-1, with 9 bases fitting TRBD1. The V and J ends lost 3 bases and 2 bases, in that order; junction bases with no gene match: 7. Germline V gene sequence: CDR1 DFQATT, CDR2 SNEGSKA (reference sequence). There are 15 residues in the CDR3. CDR3 sequence reads: CSASGSDRGNTEAFF. As DNA, the CDR3 is TGCAGTGCTAGTGGATCGGACAGGGGAAACACTGAAGCTTTCTTT.

V gene TRBV5-1 combines with J gene TRBJ2-7; TRBD2 aligns across 9 bases. CDR1 SGHRS and CDR2 YFSETQ come from the germline V gene. CDR3 size: 16 residues. Trimming at V came to 4 bases and at J to 0 bases, leaving 8 bases not matched to a gene. This CDR3 reads CASSPRGRGGSYEQYF. The CDR3 DNA reads as TGCGCCAGCAGCCCCAGAGGGCGGGGGGGCTCCTACGAGCAGTACTTC.

This rearrangement joins TRBV19 to TRBJ2-4; 8 nucleotides align to TRBD1. V lost 1 base and J lost 11; bases outside the gene matches: 4. CDR1 and CDR2 from the germline V gene are LNHDA and SQIVND (reference sequence). CDR3 length equals 13 residues. The CDR3: CASSIARGRFQYF. As DNA, the CDR3 is TGTGCCAGTAGTATAGCCAGGGGGCGGTTTCAGTACTTC.

The chain recombines TRBV12-3 or TRBV12-4 with TRBJ1-4; no clear D gene. The CDR3 runs 12 residues. V was shortened by 8 bases and J by 7 bases, with 11 bases between the two germline ends. CDR3 in DNA: TGTGCCAGCTGGGGAGCGGGTGAAAAACTGTTTTTT. Translated, it gives CASWGAGEKLFF.

This clone occurred a few times. The J gene is TRBJ1-1, the V gene TRBV27, with 7 bases matching TRBD1. J lost 4 bases, V lost 3 bases, and 5 bases had no gene match. The V gene's germline CDR1 is MNHEY and CDR2 SMNVEV (reference sequence). CDR3 length: 14 amino acids. CDR3 DNA sequence: TGTGCCAGCAGTTTGGACAGGACAGGCACTGAAGCTTTCTTT. Translating gives CASSLDRTGTEAFF.

This clone occurred once. The gene calls are TRBV2 and TRBJ2-7; 8 bases are shared with TRBD2. V gave up 7 bases and J gave up 12 bases; unmatched junction bases: 11. The CDR3 is 12 residues long. Looked up from germline, CDR1 is SNHLY and CDR2 is FYNNEI. The CDR3 DNA reads as TGTGCCAGCAAGGGACTAGTTGGATCGTCGTACTTC. Translating it yields CASKGLVGSSYF.

V usage is TRBV5-1 and J usage is TRBJ2-1; the D gene is possibly TRBD2 (7 bases). Germline V gene sequence: CDR1 SGHRS, CDR2 YFSETQ. The CDR3 is made up of 13 amino acids. V lost 6 bases and J 7 bases, leaving 14 bases between the germline ends. In DNA, the CDR3 is TGCGCCAGCACCCCAAGGGGGGGAAATGAGCAGTTCTTC. It specifies CASTPRGGNEQFF.

J is TRBJ2-3 and V is TRBV7-9; the D is unclear. This CDR3 has 14 amino acids. The V gene lost 4 bases and the J gene lost 0 bases, with 8 bases spanning the gap. CDR1 and CDR2 (germline): SEHNR, FQNEAQ (reference sequence). CDR3 coding DNA: TGTGCCAGCAGCTGGGCCCTTAGCACAGATACGCAGTATTTT. This sequence encodes CASSWALSTDTQYF. Complete variable domain (other parts from reference TRBV7-9 and TRBJ2-3): DTGVSQNPRHKITKRGQNVTFRCDPISEHNRLYWYRQTLGQGPEFLTYFQNEAQLEKSRLLSDRFSAERPKGSFSTLEIQRTEQGDSAMYLCASSWALSTDTQYFGPGTRLTVL.

The CDR3 loop reads CASSAQGAYFLHTF. The CDR3, as DNA: TGTGCCAGCTCAGCACAGGGGGCCTATTTTCTTCACACCTTC. This chain links TRBV18 with TRBJ1-2, with TRBD1 identical over 9 bases. J lost 12 bases, V lost 5 bases, and 13 bases had no gene match. Germline assignment: CDR1 KGHSH and CDR2 LQKENI. The CDR3 runs 14 residues.

The V call is TRBV19, the J call TRBJ1-5; D might be TRBD1 (5 bases). Trimming took 6 bases from V and 4 from J, leaving 13 bases between them. The length of the CDR3 is 14 residues. Germline V gene sequence: CDR1 LNHDA, CDR2 SQIVND (reference sequence). CDR3 coding DNA: TGTGCCAGTAGAGAGGACACAACTAATCAGCCCCAGCATTTT. Translated: CASREDTTNQPQHF.

The J gene is TRBJ1-2, the V gene TRBV28; 7 bases fit TRBD1. Per germline, CDR1 MDHEN and CDR2 SYDVKM. V dropped 10 bases and J dropped 4; count of bases not matched to a gene: 9. CDR3 size: 13 residues. CDR3 in DNA: TGTGCCATCGAGGACAGGAGGAGCTATGGCTACACCTTC. It encodes CAIEDRRSYGYTF.

The CDR3, as DNA: TGTGCCAGCAGCGTCTCCCCGGGGGGGGCAATAGATACGCAGTATTTT. Residues: CASSVSPGGAIDTQYF. This sequence joins TRBV9 and TRBJ2-3, with TRBD2 matching over 8 bases. The V gene end was trimmed by 2 bases and the J gene end by 5 bases; junction bases not matched to a gene: 10. Germline V gene lookup returns CDR1 SGDLS and CDR2 YYNGEE. The CDR3 consists of 16 residues.

Turning to this clone: At one of its ends the junction is not consistent with the germline gene, which may arise from a read error. The chain has TRBV6-6 and TRBJ2-7, with TRBD2 as a possible D gene (6 bases). Germline values: CDR1 MNHNY, CDR2 SVGAGI (reference sequence). This CDR3 contains 12 residues. The CDR3 sequence: CASSGGAGIYRF. For the CDR3, the DNA is TGTGCCAGCAGCGGTGGGGCGGGGATTTATCGGTTC.

The V gene is TRBV7-9, the J gene TRBJ1-6; 7 positions match TRBD1. Trimming at V came to 1 base and at J to 6 bases, leaving 3 bases not matched to a gene. The germline V gene has CDR1 SEHNR and CDR2 FQNEAQ (reference sequence). The CDR3 extends over 15 amino acids. This CDR3 reads CASSLGDRANSPLHF. The CDR3 DNA reads TGTGCCAGCAGCTTAGGGGACAGAGCTAATTCACCCCTCCACTTT. Full variable domain (missing parts from reference TRBV7-9 and TRBJ1-6): DTGVSQNPRHKITKRGQNVTFRCDPISEHNRLYWYRQTLGQGPEFLTYFQNEAQLEKSRLLSDRFSAERPKGSFSTLEIQRTEQGDSAMYLCASSLGDRANSPLHFGNGTRLTVT.

The chain recombines TRBV29-1 with TRBJ2-3; possible D gene TRBD2, 6 bases. CDR3 length: 15 residues. The V end was cut by 4 bases, the J end by 3 bases, with 17 bases between. Germline CDR1 SQVTM, CDR2 ANQGSEA. The CDR3 DNA follows: TGCAGCGTTGCCGGGACTCCAGAGATGACAGATACGCAGTATTTT. Amino acid sequence: CSVAGTPEMTDTQYF.

V is TRBV6-2 or TRBV6-3 and J is TRBJ2-2; D perhaps matches TRBD2 (6 bases). The germline CDR1 and CDR2 sequences are MNHEY and SVGEGT. Trimming stripped 6 bases from V and 6 bases from J, with 17 bases between. The CDR3 is 15 amino acids. CDR3 DNA sequence: TGTGCCAGCAGCCAAAGGTTGTGGGGGGCCGGGGAGCTGTTTTTT. Translating gives CASSQRLWGAGELFF.